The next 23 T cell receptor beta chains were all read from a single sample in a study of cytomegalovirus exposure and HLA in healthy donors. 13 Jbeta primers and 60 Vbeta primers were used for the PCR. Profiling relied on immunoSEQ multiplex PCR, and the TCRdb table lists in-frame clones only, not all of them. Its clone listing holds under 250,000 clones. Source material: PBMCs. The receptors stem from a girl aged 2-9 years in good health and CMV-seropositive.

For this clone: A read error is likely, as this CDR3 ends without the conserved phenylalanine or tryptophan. CDR3 loop: CASSLNWLSTDTQYL. CDR3 DNA sequence: TGTGCCAGCAGCTTAAACTGGCTTTCCACAGATACGCAGTATCTT. The V and J genes are TRBV9 and TRBJ2-3, with D uncertain. The CDR3 is made up of 15 amino acids. Trimming cost V 4 bases and J 2 bases, with 14 bases left between them. Germline CDR1 is SGDLS and CDR2 is YYNGEE.

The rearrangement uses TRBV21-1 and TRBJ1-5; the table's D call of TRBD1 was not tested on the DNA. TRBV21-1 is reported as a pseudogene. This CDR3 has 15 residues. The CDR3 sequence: CASSSGQGCNQPQHF. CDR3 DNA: TGTGCCAGCAGCAGTGGGCAGGGTTGCAATCAGCCCCAGCATTTT.

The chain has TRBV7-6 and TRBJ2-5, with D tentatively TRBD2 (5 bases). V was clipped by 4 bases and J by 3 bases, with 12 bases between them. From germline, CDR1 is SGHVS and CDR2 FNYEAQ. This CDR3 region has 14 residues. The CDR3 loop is CASSSPSGEETQYF. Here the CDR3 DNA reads TGTGCCAGCAGCTCACCCAGCGGAGAAGAGACCCAGTACTTC.

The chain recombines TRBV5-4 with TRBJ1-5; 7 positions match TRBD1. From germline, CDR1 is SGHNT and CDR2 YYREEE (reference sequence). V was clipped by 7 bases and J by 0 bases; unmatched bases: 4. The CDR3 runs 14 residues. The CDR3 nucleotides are TGTGCCAGCGGGCAGGGGGGTAGCAATCAGCCCCAGCATTTT. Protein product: CASGQGGSNQPQHF.

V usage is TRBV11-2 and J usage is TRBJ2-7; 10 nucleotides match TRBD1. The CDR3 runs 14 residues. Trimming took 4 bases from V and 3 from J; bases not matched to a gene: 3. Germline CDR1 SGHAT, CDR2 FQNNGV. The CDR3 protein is CASSSGQGLYEQYF. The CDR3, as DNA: TGTGCCAGCAGCTCGGGACAGGGGCTCTACGAGCAGTACTTC.

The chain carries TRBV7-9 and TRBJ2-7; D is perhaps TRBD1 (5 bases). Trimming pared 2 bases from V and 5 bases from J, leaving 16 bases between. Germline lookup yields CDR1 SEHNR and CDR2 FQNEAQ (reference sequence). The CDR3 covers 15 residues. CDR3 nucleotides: TGTGCCAGCAGCTTATCTCTCGGCAGGGCGGACGAGCAGTACTTC. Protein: CASSLSLGRADEQYF. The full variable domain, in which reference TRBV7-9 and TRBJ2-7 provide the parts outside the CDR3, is DTGVSQNPRHKITKRGQNVTFRCDPISEHNRLYWYRQTLGQGPEFLTYFQNEAQLEKSRLLSDRFSAERPKGSFSTLEIQRTEQGDSAMYLCASSLSLGRADEQYFGPGTRLTVT.

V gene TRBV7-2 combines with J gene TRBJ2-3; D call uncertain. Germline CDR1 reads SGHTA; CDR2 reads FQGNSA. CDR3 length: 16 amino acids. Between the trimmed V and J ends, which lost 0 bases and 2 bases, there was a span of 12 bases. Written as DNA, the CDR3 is TGTGCCAGCAGCTTAGCTAGCAGAGGCCCCACAGATACGCAGTATTTT. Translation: CASSLASRGPTDTQYF.

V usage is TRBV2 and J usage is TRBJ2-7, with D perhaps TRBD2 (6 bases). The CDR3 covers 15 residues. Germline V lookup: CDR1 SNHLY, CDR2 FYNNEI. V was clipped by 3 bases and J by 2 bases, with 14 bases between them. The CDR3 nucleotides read TGTGCCAGCAGTGACGACCTAGCGCCCACCTACGAGCAGTACTTC. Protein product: CASSDDLAPTYEQYF.

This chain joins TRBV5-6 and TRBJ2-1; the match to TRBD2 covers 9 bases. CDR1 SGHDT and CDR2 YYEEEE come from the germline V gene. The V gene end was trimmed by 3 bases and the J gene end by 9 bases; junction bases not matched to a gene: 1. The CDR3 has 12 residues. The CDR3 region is CASSYSGSEQFF. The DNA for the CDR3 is TGTGCCAGCAGCTATAGCGGGAGTGAGCAGTTCTTC.

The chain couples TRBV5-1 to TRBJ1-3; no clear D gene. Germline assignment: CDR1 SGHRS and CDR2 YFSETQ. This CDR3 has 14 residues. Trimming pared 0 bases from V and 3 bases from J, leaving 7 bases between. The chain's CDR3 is CASSLAGYGNTIYF. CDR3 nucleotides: TGCGCCAGCAGCTTGGCCGGGTATGGAAACACCATATATTTT. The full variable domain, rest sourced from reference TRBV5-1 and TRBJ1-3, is KAGVTQTPRYLIKTRGQQVTLSCSPISGHRSVSWYQQTPGQGLQFLFEYFSETQRNKGNFPGRFSGRQFSNSRSEMNVSTLELGDSALYLCASSLAGYGNTIYFGEGSWLTVV.

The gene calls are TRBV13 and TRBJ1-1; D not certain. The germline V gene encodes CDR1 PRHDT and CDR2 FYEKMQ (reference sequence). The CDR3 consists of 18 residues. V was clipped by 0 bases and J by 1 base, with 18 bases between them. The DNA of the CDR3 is TGTGCCAGCAGCTTAGGGCATAATGCGGGGAATGCGAACACTGAAGCTTTCTTT. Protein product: CASSLGHNAGNANTEAFF.

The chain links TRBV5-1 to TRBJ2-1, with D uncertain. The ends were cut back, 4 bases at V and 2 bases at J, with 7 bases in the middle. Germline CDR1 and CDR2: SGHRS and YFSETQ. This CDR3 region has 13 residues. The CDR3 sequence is CASSGIPYNEQFF. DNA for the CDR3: TGCGCCAGCAGCGGCATACCCTACAATGAGCAGTTCTTC.

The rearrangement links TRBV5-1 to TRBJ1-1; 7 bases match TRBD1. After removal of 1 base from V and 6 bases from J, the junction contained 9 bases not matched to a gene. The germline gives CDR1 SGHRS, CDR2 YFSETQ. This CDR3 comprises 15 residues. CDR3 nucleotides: TGCGCCAGCAGCTTGATGAGGGGGCCCCCATCTGAAGCTTTCTTT. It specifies CASSLMRGPPSEAFF.

This CDR3 is CASSLDRQGKLDEQFF. CDR3 bases: TGTGCCAGCAGCTTAGATCGGCAGGGGAAGCTCGATGAGCAGTTCTTC. The V call is TRBV7-9, the J call TRBJ2-1, with a possible D match to TRBD1 (6 bases). Germline CDR1 SEHNR, CDR2 FQNEAQ (reference sequence). V lost 1 base and J lost 8, with 18 bases in between. The CDR3 runs to 16 residues. Drawing the rest from reference TRBV7-9 and TRBJ2-1, the complete variable domain is DTGVSQNPRHKITKRGQNVTFRCDPISEHNRLYWYRQTLGQGPEFLTYFQNEAQLEKSRLLSDRFSAERPKGSFSTLEIQRTEQGDSAMYLCASSLDRQGKLDEQFFGPGTRLTVL.

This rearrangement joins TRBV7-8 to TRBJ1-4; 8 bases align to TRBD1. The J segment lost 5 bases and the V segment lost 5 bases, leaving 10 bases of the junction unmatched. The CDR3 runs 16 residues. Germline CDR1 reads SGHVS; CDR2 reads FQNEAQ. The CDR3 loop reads CASSLGGQAENEKLFF. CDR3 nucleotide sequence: TGTGCCAGCAGCCTCGGGGGACAGGCGGAAAATGAAAAACTGTTTTTT.

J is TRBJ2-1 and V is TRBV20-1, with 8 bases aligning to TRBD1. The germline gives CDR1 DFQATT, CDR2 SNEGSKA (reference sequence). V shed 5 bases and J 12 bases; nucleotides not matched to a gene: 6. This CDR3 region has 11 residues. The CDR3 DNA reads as TGCAGTGCTGCGCCACAGGGGGGGCAGTTCTTC. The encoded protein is CSAAPQGGQFF.

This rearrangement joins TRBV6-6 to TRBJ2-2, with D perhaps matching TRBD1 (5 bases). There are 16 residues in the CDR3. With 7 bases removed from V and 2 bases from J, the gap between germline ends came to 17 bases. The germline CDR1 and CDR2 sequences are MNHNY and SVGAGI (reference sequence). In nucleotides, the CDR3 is TGTGCCAGCAACACCGGACAAACCCTCAACACCGGGGAGCTGTTTTTT. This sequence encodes CASNTGQTLNTGELFF.

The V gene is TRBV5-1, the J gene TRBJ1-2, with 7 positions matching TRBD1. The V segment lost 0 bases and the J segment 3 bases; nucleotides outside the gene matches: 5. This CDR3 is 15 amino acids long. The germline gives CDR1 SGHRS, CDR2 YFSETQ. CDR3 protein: CASSLEQGIDYGYTF. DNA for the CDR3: TGCGCCAGCAGCTTGGAACAGGGGATCGACTATGGCTACACCTTC. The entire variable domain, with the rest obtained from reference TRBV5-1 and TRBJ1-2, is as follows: KAGVTQTPRYLIKTRGQQVTLSCSPISGHRSVSWYQQTPGQGLQFLFEYFSETQRNKGNFPGRFSGRQFSNSRSEMNVSTLELGDSALYLCASSLEQGIDYGYTFGSGTRLTVV.

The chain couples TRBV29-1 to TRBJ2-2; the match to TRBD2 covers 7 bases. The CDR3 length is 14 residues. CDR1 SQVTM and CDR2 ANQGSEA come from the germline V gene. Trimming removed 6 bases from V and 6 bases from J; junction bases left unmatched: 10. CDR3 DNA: TGCAGCGTCCGACGGATGGGGGGGGCCGGGGAGCTGTTTTTT. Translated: CSVRRMGGAGELFF.

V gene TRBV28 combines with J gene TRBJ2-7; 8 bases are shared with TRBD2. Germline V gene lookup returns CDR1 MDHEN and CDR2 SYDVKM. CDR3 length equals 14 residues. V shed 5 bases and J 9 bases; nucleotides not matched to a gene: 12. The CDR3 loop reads CASSRAGVPQGQYF. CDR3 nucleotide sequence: TGTGCCAGCAGTCGAGCGGGAGTCCCCCAAGGGCAGTACTTC.

The CDR3 spells CASSFSSGSTGELFF. Written as DNA, the CDR3 is TGTGCCAGCAGTTTTTCGAGCGGGAGCACCGGGGAGCTGTTTTTT. This chain joins TRBV27 and TRBJ2-2, with TRBD2 matching over 8 bases. CDR3 size: 15 residues. With 3 bases clipped from V and 4 bases from J, the junction kept 4 bases outside the gene matches. Germline V CDR1 and CDR2: MNHEY, SMNVEV (reference sequence).

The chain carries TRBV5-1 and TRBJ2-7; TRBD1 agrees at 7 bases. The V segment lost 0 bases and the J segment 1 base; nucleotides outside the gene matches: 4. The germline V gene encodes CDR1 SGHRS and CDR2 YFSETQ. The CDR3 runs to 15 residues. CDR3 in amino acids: CASSLAGTASYEQYF. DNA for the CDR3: TGCGCCAGCAGCTTGGCCGGGACAGCTTCCTACGAGCAGTACTTC.

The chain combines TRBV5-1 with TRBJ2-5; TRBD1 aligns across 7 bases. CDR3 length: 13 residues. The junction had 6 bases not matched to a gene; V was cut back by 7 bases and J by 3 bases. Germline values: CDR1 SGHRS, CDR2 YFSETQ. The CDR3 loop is CASAPGTEETQYF. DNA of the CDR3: TGCGCCAGCGCCCCCGGGACAGAAGAGACCCAGTACTTC.